These T cell receptor beta chains were read from a single sample in a study of T cell repertoires in cytomegalovirus infection. Antigens for these TCRs are unknown. Each CDR3 protein gets one entry after TCRdb re-called the reads with MiXCR. Of tens of thousands of distinct CDR3 sequences listed, roughly a third are singletons. Source material: PBMCs, sequenced either directly or after in vitro stimulation (not recorded which). Every receptor here comes from a human donor in good health (CMV status not recorded). Some clones in this sample may be carry-over from other donors' samples. The CDR3 runs from the conserved cysteine through the conserved F or W. Each record gives: clone size, V gene, D gene, J gene, CDR3 DNA, CDR3 protein. The D gene is left open where the match is weak. Only part of the rows carry a size: once, few, many, or a class if the clone is expanded.

once	TRBV7-2	NA	TRBJ2-5	TGTGCCAGCAGCTTACCTCAGGCCCCGGAGACCCAGTACTTC	CASSLPQAPETQYF
few	TRBV10-1	NA	TRBJ2-3	TGCGCCAGCAGTGATGGTAGCACAGATACGCAGTATTTT	CASSDGSTDTQYF
NA	TRBV6-2/TRBV6-3	NA	TRBJ1-5	TGTGCCAGCAGCCGTGCAGGGGATCAGCCCCAGCATTTT	CASSRAGDQPQHF
NA	TRBV29-1	NA	TRBJ1-2	TGCAGCGTTGTTACCGAGTATGGCTACACCTTC	CSVVTEYGYTF
NA	TRBV20-1	NA	TRBJ1-5	TGCAGTGTCATAAGAGGGAGGGATCAGCCCCAGCATTTT	CSVIRGRDQPQHF
NA	TRBV19	NA	TRBJ1-2	TGTGCCAGTAGTATTTTCAGGACGGGGAACTATGGCTACACCTTC	CASSIFRTGNYGYTF
NA	TRBV25-1	NA	TRBJ1-6	TGTGCCAGCAACGAAGCATCCTATAATTCACCCCTCCACTTT	CASNEASYNSPLHF
NA	TRBV6-2/TRBV6-3	TRBD2	TRBJ2-1	TGTGCCAGCAGCCGCGGAAGCGGGGGCTACAATGAGCAGTTCTTC	CASSRGSGGYNEQFF
many	TRBV3-1	NA	TRBJ2-3	TGTGCCAGCAGCCAAGACCCAGGGGGCACAGATACGCAGTATTTT	CASSQDPGGTDTQYF
many	TRBV7-6	TRBD2	TRBJ2-3	TGTGCCAGCAGCAAAACGGGACTAGCGGGGCCCGATACGCAGTATTTT	CASSKTGLAGPDTQYF
NA	TRBV2	TRBD1	TRBJ1-2	TGTGCCAGCAGACGAGGACAGGCTAACTATGGCTACACCTTC	CASRRGQANYGYTF
once	TRBV7-2	NA	TRBJ1-5	TGTGCCAGCAGCCGCCAAGGGGGGCTAAGCAATCAGCCCCAGCATTTT	CASSRQGGLSNQPQHF
NA	TRBV6-1	NA	TRBJ2-3	TGTGCCAGCAGTGAAGAGGGGATGGGCACAGATACGCAGTATTTT	CASSEEGMGTDTQYF
few	TRBV7-9	NA	TRBJ2-7	TGTGCCAGCAGCACTTCCTACGAGCAGTACTTC	CASSTSYEQYF
NA	TRBV7-2	TRBD2	TRBJ2-2	TGTGCCACGACGGGGCCGGGACTAGCGGGAGGCACCGGGGAGCTGTTTTTT	CATTGPGLAGGTGELFF
many	TRBV19	NA	TRBJ2-1	TGTGCCAGTAGTATAAGTGGGGCCTCCTACAATGAGCAGTTCTTC	CASSISGASYNEQFF
NA	TRBV9	NA	TRBJ1-1	TGTGCCAGCAGTAAGTCTGGAGAGAACACTGAAGCTTTCTTT	CASSKSGENTEAFF
NA	TRBV7-8	TRBD1	TRBJ2-3	TGTGCCAGCATCGAGGGACAGGGGTTAACAGATACGCAGTATTTT	CASIEGQGLTDTQYF
NA	TRBV20-1	NA	TRBJ2-1	TGCAGTGCTAGAGATGGGGCGGGAAGTGACAATGAGCAGTTCTTC	CSARDGAGSDNEQFF
NA	TRBV2	TRBD2	TRBJ2-7	TGTGCCAGCAGTGAACTAGCGGGGACTACCTACGAGCAGTACTTC	CASSELAGTTYEQYF
few	TRBV28	NA	TRBJ1-5	TGTGCCAGCAGTTTAATGGGGATCCAGCCCCAGCATTTT	CASSLMGIQPQHF
NA	TRBV29-1	NA	TRBJ2-1	TGCAGCGTTGTAATTGGCGATGAGCAGTTCTTC	CSVVIGDEQFF
many	TRBV7-9	TRBD2	TRBJ2-1	TGTGCCAGCAGCTTGGGAGGGAGAGAGCAGTTCTTC	CASSLGGREQFF
NA	TRBV20-1	TRBD2	TRBJ2-1	TGCAGTGCTAATTCCGCTCGGACTAGCGGAGGAAATGAGCAGTTCTTC	CSANSARTSGGNEQFF
NA	TRBV20-1	TRBD2	TRBJ2-1	TGCAGTGCTACCCGGGGGGGCTCCTACAATGAGCAGTTCTTC	CSATRGGSYNEQFF
NA	TRBV2	NA	TRBJ1-2	TGTGCCAGCAGTGACAGTGAGGCAGGAGGCTACACCTTC	CASSDSEAGGYTF
NA	TRBV24-1	TRBD2	TRBJ2-1	TGTGCCACCAGTGAAACTAGCGGAGACTCCTACAATGAGCAGTTCTTC	CATSETSGDSYNEQFF
NA	TRBV12-3/TRBV12-4	NA	TRBJ1-6	TGTGCCAGCAGTTTTCATCACGTGGGAATTCTCCACTTT	CASSFHHVGILHF
few	TRBV12-3/TRBV12-4	NA	TRBJ2-6	TGTGCCAGCAGACTCGAAGGTGGGGCCAACGTCCTGACTTTC	CASRLEGGANVLTF
NA	TRBV10-3	NA	TRBJ2-7	TGTGCCATCAGTGGACTAGGCGGGTACGAGCAGTACTTC	CAISGLGGYEQYF
few	TRBV6-5	NA	TRBJ1-2	TGTGCCAGCAGTCGTCCCGGGACTCAGCAAGGTGGCTACACCTTC	CASSRPGTQQGGYTF
many	TRBV7-6	TRBD1	TRBJ2-5	TGTGCCAGCAGCTTATCCCCAACAGGGGCGATCGAGACCCAGTACTTC	CASSLSPTGAIETQYF
NA	TRBV2	NA	TRBJ2-5	TGTGCCAGCAGTTACCGGGACCGGGGTGGGACCCAGTACTTC	CASSYRDRGGTQYF
NA	TRBV6-6	TRBD2	TRBJ2-7	TGTGCCAGCAGTACGCTAGCGGGCGACTCCTACGAGCAGTACTTC	CASSTLAGDSYEQYF
many	TRBV7-8	TRBD2	TRBJ2-3	TGTGCCAGCAGCTTAGGCCTAGCGGCCTCCACAGATACGCAGTATTTT	CASSLGLAASTDTQYF